This TCR beta chain was retrieved from a study of early T cells in non-severe SARS-CoV-2 infection. This CDR3 has 19 amino acids. From germline, CDR1 is LGHDT and CDR2 YNNKEL (reference sequence). V shed 4 bases and J 2 bases; nucleotides not matched to a gene: 13. Each CDR3 protein gets one entry after TCRdb re-called the 5' RACE reads with MiXCR. The sample has fewer than 85,000 distinct CDR3 sequences; over 9% are singletons. Sequencing was carried out using whole blood. The J gene is TRBJ2-1, the V gene TRBV3-1; the match to TRBD2 covers 11 bases. The clonotype was recovered from an adult who was a healthcare worker with PCR-confirmed SARS-CoV-2 infection or an uninfected control (not recorded which). In DNA, the CDR3 is TGTGCCAGCAGCCCAGCTTTCCGGCTAGCGGGAGGTCCCTACAATGAGCAGTTCTTC. It translates to CASSPAFRLAGGPYNEQFF.